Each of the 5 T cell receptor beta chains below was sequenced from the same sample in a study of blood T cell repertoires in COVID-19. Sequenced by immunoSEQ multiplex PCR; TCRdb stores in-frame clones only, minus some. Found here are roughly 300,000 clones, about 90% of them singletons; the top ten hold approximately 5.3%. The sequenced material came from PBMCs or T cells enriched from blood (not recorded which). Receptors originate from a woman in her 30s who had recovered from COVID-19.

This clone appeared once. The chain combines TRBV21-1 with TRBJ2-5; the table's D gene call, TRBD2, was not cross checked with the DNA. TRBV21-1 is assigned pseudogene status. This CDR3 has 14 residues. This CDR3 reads CAHHCGEVQETQYF. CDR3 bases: TGTGCCCACCACTGCGGGGAGGTTCAAGAGACCCAGTACTTC.

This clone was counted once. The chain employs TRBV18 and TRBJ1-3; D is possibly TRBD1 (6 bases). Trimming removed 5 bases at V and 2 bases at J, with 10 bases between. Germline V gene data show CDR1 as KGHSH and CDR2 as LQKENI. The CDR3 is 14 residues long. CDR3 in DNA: TGTGCCAGCTCAAGGGGGACGACTGGAAACACCATATATTTT. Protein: CASSRGTTGNTIYF.

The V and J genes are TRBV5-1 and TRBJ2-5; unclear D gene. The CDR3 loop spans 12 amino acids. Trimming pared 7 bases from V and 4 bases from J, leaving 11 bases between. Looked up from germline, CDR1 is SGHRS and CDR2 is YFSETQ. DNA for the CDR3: TGCGCCAGCTCGGAAGCTAGAGAGACCCAGTACTTC. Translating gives CASSEARETQYF.

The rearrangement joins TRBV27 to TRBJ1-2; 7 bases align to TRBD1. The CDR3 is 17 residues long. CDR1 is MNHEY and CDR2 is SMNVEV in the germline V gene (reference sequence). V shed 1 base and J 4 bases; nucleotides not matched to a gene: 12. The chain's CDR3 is CASSLYPSTGWSYGYTF. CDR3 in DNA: TGTGCCAGCAGTTTATACCCTTCGACAGGGTGGTCCTATGGCTACACCTTC.

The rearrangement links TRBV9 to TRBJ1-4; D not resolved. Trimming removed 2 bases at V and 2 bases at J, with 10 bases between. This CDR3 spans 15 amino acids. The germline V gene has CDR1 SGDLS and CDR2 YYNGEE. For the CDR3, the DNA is TGTGCCAGCAGCGTCGGAGCGGTCACTAATGAAAAACTGTTTTTT. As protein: CASSVGAVTNEKLFF.